Listed below are T cell receptor beta chains from one sample, sequenced in a study of Ad26.COV2.S vaccination and SARS-CoV-2 variants. Generated by immunoSEQ multiplex PCR, the TCRdb table keeps only in-frame clones and is missing some. Found here are roughly 380,000 clones, more than 75% of them singletons; the top ten hold roughly 3.1%. Sequencing was performed on peripheral blood, taken in a trial of Ad26.COV2.S vaccine versus placebo. The receptors stem from a person aged 18-60 years who received the Ad26.COV2.S COVID-19 vaccine or a placebo. The CDR3 runs from the conserved cysteine through the conserved F or W. A D gene is named only where the DNA matches it firmly. Clone size is stated in some rows and not others, as once, few, many or a class when expanded.

D gene	clone size	J gene	V gene	CDR3 protein	CDR3 DNA
.	.	TRBJ2-1	TRBV6-4	CASSDRGGKANEQFF	TGTGCCAGCAGTGACCGGGGCGGTAAGGCGAATGAGCAGTTCTTC
.	.	TRBJ2-4	TRBV6-2/TRBV6-3	CASSYSPAGSNIQYF	TGTGCCAGCAGTTACTCGCCAGCAGGCTCAAACATTCAGTACTTC
TRBD2	.	TRBJ2-2	TRBV30	CAWDPGLANTGELFF	TGTGCCTGGGATCCGGGACTAGCAAATACCGGGGAGCTGTTTTTT
TRBD1	once	TRBJ1-2	TRBV19	CASTKGTGLNYGYTF	TGTGCCAGTACCAAAGGGACAGGCCTTAACTATGGCTACACCTTC
.	few	TRBJ1-2	TRBV5-1	CASSLGQAPDGYTF	TGCGCCAGCAGCTTGGGGCAGGCTCCAGATGGCTACACCTTC
.	.	TRBJ2-5	TRBV15	CATSSVGRHQETQYF	TGTGCCACCAGCAGTGTCGGCAGACACCAAGAGACCCAGTACTTC
.	.	TRBJ1-2	TRBV15	CATSRGGGARYTF	TGTGCCACCAGCAGAGGGGGAGGGGCGCGCTACACCTTC
.	few	TRBJ1-3	TRBV9	CASSVDRGNTIYF	TGTGCCAGCAGCGTAGACAGGGGAAACACCATATATTTT
TRBD1	few	TRBJ2-2	TRBV5-1	CASDRGHGGELFF	TGCGCTAGTGACAGGGGGCATGGCGGGGAGCTGTTTTTT
TRBD1	.	TRBJ1-1	TRBV7-9	CASSTTGTGVTEAFF	TGTGCCAGCAGCACCACCGGGACAGGGGTAACTGAAGCTTTCTTT
.	.	TRBJ2-1	TRBV28	CASPPRGSSYNEQFF	TGTGCCAGCCCCCCGCGGGGATCCTCCTACAATGAGCAGTTCTTC
TRBD2	.	TRBJ2-3	TRBV11-2	CASSVGRTSGGFTQYF	TGTGCCAGCAGCGTGGGAAGGACTAGCGGGGGGTTTACGCAGTATTTT
.	.	TRBJ1-5	TRBV2	CASSRAGPRNQPQHF	TGTGCCAGCAGTAGGGCAGGGCCACGCAATCAGCCCCAGCATTTT